A selection of T cell receptor beta chains follows, all from one sample in a study of shared T cell receptors in the human thymus. Assay used: immunoSEQ multiplex PCR; TCRdb lists only in-frame clones, some missing. The table records roughly 700,000 clones, approximately 88% of them present only once. This same sample was also taken into another study, of human thymus T cells.

The sample comprised thymocytes. The origin of the receptors is a boy younger than two with a congenital heart defect. Each CDR3 is given with its conserved first and last residue. A D gene is named only where the DNA matches it firmly. Where a row states a size, it is once, few, many or the class of an expanded clone; other rows omit it.

V: TRBV15; J: TRBJ1-2; size: once; D: TRBD1; CDR3: CATSRTGGANYGYTF; DNA: TGTGCCACCAGCAGGACAGGGGGCGCGAACTATGGCTACACCTTC
V: TRBV4-1; J: TRBJ2-1; size: .; D: TRBD2; CDR3: CASSRRGLAGNEQFF; DNA: TGCGCCAGCAGCCGCAGGGGACTAGCCGGAAATGAGCAGTTCTTC
V: TRBV18; J: TRBJ2-2; size: .; D: .; CDR3: CASSPGGTTGELFF; DNA: TGTGCCAGCTCCCCCGGGGGAACCACCGGGGAGCTGTTTTTT
V: TRBV6-1; J: TRBJ2-7; size: .; D: .; CDR3: CASSEMERAYEQYF; DNA: TGTGCCAGCAGTGAAATGGAGCGCGCCTACGAGCAGTACTTC
V: TRBV28; J: TRBJ2-6; size: .; D: TRBD1; CDR3: CASSFSRGLGANVLTF; DNA: TGTGCCAGCAGTTTCTCCAGGGGGCTGGGGGCCAACGTCCTGACTTTC
V: TRBV11-3; J: TRBJ2-7; size: .; D: .; CDR3: CASSSLGGNSAYEQYF; DNA: TGTGCCAGCAGCTCCCTAGGGGGTAATTCAGCCTACGAGCAGTACTTC
V: TRBV6-8; J: TRBJ2-7; size: .; D: .; CDR3: CASSSAGLPFHEQYF; DNA: TGTGCCAGCAGTTCGGCGGGACTCCCTTTCCACGAGCAGTACTTC
V: TRBV10-1; J: TRBJ2-1; size: .; D: .; CDR3: CAALPGGSGTSSYNEQFF; DNA: TGCGCCGCACTCCCCGGGGGTAGCGGAACGAGCTCCTACAATGAGCAGTTCTTC
V: TRBV27; J: TRBJ2-3; size: .; D: TRBD2; CDR3: CANPGGGRGDTQYF; DNA: TGTGCCAACCCGGGGGGCGGGAGGGGAGATACGCAGTATTTT
V: TRBV2; J: TRBJ1-5; size: .; D: TRBD1; CDR3: CASRGQGESQPQHF; DNA: TGTGCCAGCAGAGGACAGGGGGAATCTCAGCCCCAGCATTTT
V: TRBV11-2; J: TRBJ2-7; size: .; D: TRBD2; CDR3: CASREREFYEQYF; DNA: TGTGCCAGCAGAGAGCGGGAGTTTTACGAGCAGTACTTC
V: TRBV4-3; J: TRBJ2-1; size: once; D: TRBD2; CDR3: CASSQGLAGDDEQFF; DNA: TGCGCCAGCAGCCAAGGACTAGCGGGAGATGATGAGCAGTTCTTC
V: TRBV27; J: TRBJ2-2; size: .; D: .; CDR3: CASSVWAYANTGELFF; DNA: TGTGCCAGCAGCGTTTGGGCCTATGCGAACACCGGGGAGCTGTTTTTT
V: TRBV4-2; J: TRBJ2-1; size: .; D: .; CDR3: CASSDYHHRVVRYNEQFF; DNA: TGTGCCAGCAGCGACTATCATCACAGGGTTGTTCGATACAATGAGCAGTTCTTC
V: TRBV2; J: TRBJ2-1; size: few; D: .; CDR3: CASSVLVSAYYNEQFF; DNA: TGTGCCAGCAGTGTTCTCGTTAGCGCATACTACAATGAGCAGTTCTTC
V: TRBV4-3; J: TRBJ2-7; size: .; D: TRBD2; CDR3: CASSQGREASYEQYF; DNA: TGCGCCAGCAGCCAAGGGCGGGAGGCGTCCTACGAGCAGTACTTC
V: TRBV29-1; J: TRBJ2-1; size: .; D: TRBD1; CDR3: CSVVRDRGNEQFF; DNA: TGCAGCGTTGTAAGGGACAGAGGCAATGAGCAGTTCTTC
V: TRBV28; J: TRBJ2-3; size: once; D: TRBD2; CDR3: CASSLSAKPGTSGRRRALTDTQYF; DNA: TGTGCCAGCAGTTTATCCGCCAAACCCGGGACTAGCGGGAGGAGGAGGGCCCTCACAGATACGCAGTATTTT
V: TRBV5-1; J: TRBJ2-7; size: .; D: TRBD2; CDR3: CASSLPTSGLPYEQYF; DNA: TGCGCCAGCAGCTTACCGACTAGCGGCCTTCCCTACGAGCAGTACTTC
V: TRBV19; J: TRBJ2-1; size: once; D: .; CDR3: CASSADRSSYNEQFF; DNA: TGTGCCAGTAGTGCGGACAGAAGCTCCTACAATGAGCAGTTCTTC
V: TRBV4-3; J: TRBJ2-7; size: .; D: TRBD1; CDR3: CASSLRTGGPPKQYF; DNA: TGCGCCAGCAGCCTCAGGACAGGGGGCCCTCCGAAGCAGTACTTC
V: TRBV27; J: TRBJ1-1; size: few; D: .; CDR3: CASSARGAHTEAFF; DNA: TGTGCCAGCAGCGCACGGGGGGCCCACACTGAAGCTTTCTTT
V: TRBV11-2; J: TRBJ2-7; size: .; D: TRBD2; CDR3: CASSWGLAFQWVYEQYF; DNA: TGTGCCAGCAGCTGGGGACTAGCGTTTCAATGGGTCTACGAGCAGTACTTC
V: TRBV18; J: TRBJ2-7; size: .; D: .; CDR3: CASSPPGSTGEQYF; DNA: TGTGCCAGCTCACCTCCGGGATCAACCGGGGAGCAGTACTTC
V: TRBV5-5; J: TRBJ1-1; size: .; D: .; CDR3: CASVGDDKAFF; DNA: TGTGCCAGCGTCGGTGACGACAAAGCTTTCTTT
V: TRBV14; J: TRBJ1-1; size: .; D: TRBD1; CDR3: CASSQRDRVEAFF; DNA: TGTGCCAGCAGCCAAAGGGACAGGGTGGAAGCTTTCTTT
V: TRBV5-4; J: TRBJ2-1; size: .; D: .; CDR3: CASSCRDSYNEQFF; DNA: TGTGCCAGCAGCTGTCGGGACTCCTACAATGAGCAGTTCTTC
V: TRBV6-1; J: TRBJ1-4; size: .; D: TRBD1; CDR3: CASSETRGPNEKLFF; DNA: TGTGCCAGCAGTGAAACGAGGGGGCCGAATGAAAAACTGTTTTTT
V: TRBV12-5; J: TRBJ2-7; size: .; D: TRBD2; CDR3: CASGSYRGRAGEQYF; DNA: TGTGCTAGTGGTTCGTACCGTGGGAGGGCTGGCGAGCAGTACTTC
V: TRBV11-1; J: TRBJ2-1; size: .; D: .; CDR3: CASRPTRDEQFF; DNA: TGTGCCAGCAGGCCTACCAGGGATGAGCAGTTCTTC
V: TRBV5-1; J: TRBJ2-2; size: .; D: .; CDR3: CASSGAENTGELFF; DNA: TGCGCCAGCAGTGGGGCCGAAAACACCGGGGAGCTGTTTTTT
V: TRBV4-1; J: TRBJ2-1; size: .; D: TRBD2; CDR3: CASSQKREDPYNEQFF; DNA: TGCGCCAGCAGCCAAAAACGGGAGGACCCCTACAATGAGCAGTTCTTC
V: TRBV5-6; J: TRBJ2-5; size: .; D: .; CDR3: CASSQTRYETQYF; DNA: TGTGCCAGCAGCCAGACTAGATACGAGACCCAGTACTTC
V: TRBV29-1; J: TRBJ1-4; size: .; D: TRBD1; CDR3: CSAPGQGTEKLFF; DNA: TGCAGCGCCCCGGGACAGGGGACTGAAAAACTGTTTTTT
V: TRBV30; J: TRBJ1-4; size: .; D: TRBD1; CDR3: CAWSPPDRANEKLFF; DNA: TGTGCCTGGAGTCCGCCGGACAGGGCTAATGAAAAACTGTTTTTT
V: TRBV7-6; J: TRBJ2-5; size: .; D: .; CDR3: CASSPRRGGAQQETQYF; DNA: TGTGCCAGCAGCCCCCGGAGGGGCGGAGCTCAGCAAGAGACCCAGTACTTC
V: TRBV18; J: TRBJ1-1; size: .; D: .; CDR3: CASSPGGARTEAFF; DNA: TGTGCCAGCTCACCGGGAGGGGCGAGAACTGAAGCTTTCTTT
V: TRBV5-6; J: TRBJ1-1; size: .; D: .; CDR3: CASSLAGIVGTEAFF; DNA: TGTGCCAGCAGCTTGGCCGGGATCGTGGGCACTGAAGCTTTCTTT
V: TRBV21-1; J: TRBJ2-5; size: .; D: .; CDR3: CASRGEETQYF; DNA: TGTGCCAGCAGAGGGGAAGAGACCCAGTACTTC
V: TRBV5-4; J: TRBJ1-2; size: .; D: .; CDR3: CASSWGLRTELGYGYTF; DNA: TGTGCCAGCAGCTGGGGCCTTAGGACAGAGCTCGGCTATGGCTACACCTTC
V: TRBV18; J: TRBJ1-2; size: .; D: TRBD1; CDR3: CASSPNRGQDYGYTF; DNA: TGTGCCAGCTCACCAAACAGGGGTCAGGACTATGGCTACACCTTC
V: TRBV6-5; J: TRBJ1-1; size: .; D: .; CDR3: CASRNVGNEAFF; DNA: TGTGCCAGCAGGAACGTGGGCAATGAAGCTTTCTTT
V: TRBV7-6; J: TRBJ2-3; size: .; D: TRBD2; CDR3: CASSLNGASGSTADTQYF; DNA: TGTGCCAGCAGCTTGAATGGGGCTAGCGGGAGTACGGCAGATACGCAGTATTTT
V: TRBV4-1; J: TRBJ2-5; size: once; D: TRBD2; CDR3: CASSQETSGEQETQYF; DNA: TGCGCCAGCAGCCAAGAGACTAGCGGAGAGCAAGAGACCCAGTACTTC
V: TRBV27; J: TRBJ2-3; size: .; D: TRBD2; CDR3: CASSLFTSGASPDTQYF; DNA: TGTGCCAGCAGTTTATTTACTAGCGGGGCCTCCCCAGATACGCAGTATTTT
V: TRBV4-3; J: TRBJ2-5; size: .; D: .; CDR3: CASSQVRSETQYF; DNA: TGCGCCAGCAGCCAAGTGCGATCAGAGACCCAGTACTTC
V: TRBV29-1; J: TRBJ1-1; size: .; D: TRBD1; CDR3: CSVAAQGDKNTEAFF; DNA: TGCAGCGTTGCCGCACAGGGGGATAAGAACACTGAAGCTTTCTTT
V: TRBV14; J: TRBJ2-7; size: .; D: TRBD2; CDR3: CASSQKRRLAKIEEQYF; DNA: TGTGCCAGCAGCCAAAAAAGGAGACTAGCCAAGATTGAGGAGCAGTACTTC
V: TRBV28; J: TRBJ2-1; size: few; D: TRBD2; CDR3: CASSFGTSGRGEQFF; DNA: TGTGCCAGCAGTTTTGGGACTAGCGGGAGGGGTGAGCAGTTCTTC
V: TRBV30; J: TRBJ1-2; size: .; D: .; CDR3: CAWISGLNYGYTF; DNA: TGTGCCTGGATAAGCGGTCTTAACTATGGCTACACCTTC
V: TRBV2; J: TRBJ1-2; size: .; D: .; CDR3: CAGERSSCTF; DNA: TGTGCCGGGGAGAGGAGTTCTTGCACCTTC
V: TRBV5-6; J: TRBJ1-4; size: .; D: .; CDR3: CASSPRTVATNEKLFF; DNA: TGTGCCAGCAGCCCCCGGACAGTTGCAACTAATGAAAAACTGTTTTTT
V: TRBV25-1; J: TRBJ1-2; size: .; D: TRBD1; CDR3: CASSTGTGVYGYTF; DNA: TGTGCCAGCAGTACCGGGACAGGGGTCTATGGCTACACCTTC
V: TRBV27; J: TRBJ1-5; size: .; D: TRBD1; CDR3: CASSPGTGAVYSNQPQHF; DNA: TGTGCCAGCAGTCCGGGGACAGGGGCCGTATATAGCAATCAGCCCCAGCATTTT